Listed below are T cell receptor beta chains from one sample, sequenced in a study of tumor-infiltrating lymphocytes in localized non-small cell lung cancer. Method: immunoSEQ multiplex PCR; TCRdb's copy keeps in-frame clones and lacks some. The profile shows around 21,000 clones, about 80% of them singletons. The sample comprised lung tumor tissue. The source is a human donor with non-small cell lung cancer. CDR3s include the opening cysteine and the closing phenylalanine or tryptophan. The D gene is left open where the match is weak. Rows give clone size only sometimes, using once, few, many, or a class for an expanded clone.

>TRBJ2-3|TRBV11-3|.|TRBD1
CASSSGQGILGTDTQYF
TGTGCCAGCAGCTCGGGACAGGGAATTTTGGGCACAGATACGCAGTATTTT
>TRBJ2-1|TRBV20-1|once|.
CSATPGREQFF
TGCAGTGCTACGCCCGGCCGCGAGCAGTTCTTC
>TRBJ1-4|TRBV10-2|.|.
CASCAGLGEKLFF
TGCGCCAGCTGTGCGGGGCTGGGTGAAAAACTGTTTTTT
>TRBJ2-2|TRBV5-1|.|.
CASSSRRAGELFF
TGCGCCAGCAGCTCGAGGAGGGCTGGGGAGCTGTTTTTT
>TRBJ2-5|TRBV7-9|.|.
CASSLAGGGETQYF
TGTGCCAGCAGCTTAGCAGGGGGGGGCGAGACCCAGTACTTC
>TRBJ1-1|TRBV9|.|.
CASSVDPGEVTEAFF
TGTGCCAGCAGCGTAGATCCGGGAGAAGTGACTGAAGCTTTCTTT
>TRBJ2-7|TRBV29-1|.|.
CSVELDGALYEQYF
TGCAGCGTTGAACTGGACGGAGCCCTCTACGAGCAGTACTTC
>TRBJ1-2|TRBV18|.|.
CASSGEPNYGYTF
TGTGCCAGCTCGGGGGAACCAAACTATGGCTACACCTTC
>TRBJ2-7|TRBV4-1|medium-sized|TRBD2
CASSQDAMSGRIYEQYF
TGCGCCAGCAGCCAAGATGCCATGAGCGGGAGAATCTACGAGCAGTACTTC
>TRBJ1-5|TRBV4-3|.|TRBD1
CASSIDRAQPQHF
TGCGCCAGCAGCATAGACAGGGCGCAGCCCCAGCATTTT
>TRBJ2-1|TRBV7-8|.|.
CASSRRRDSYASNEQFF
TGTGCCAGCAGCCGACGCCGGGACTCGTACGCTTCTAATGAGCAGTTCTTC
>TRBJ2-5|TRBV9|.|.
CASSLRGQETQYF
TGTGCCAGCAGCCTTCGGGGGCAAGAGACCCAGTACTTC
>TRBJ2-7|TRBV7-2|once|TRBD2
CASSFHGSGSFSYEQYF
TGTGCCAGCAGCTTCCACGGGAGCGGGAGTTTCTCCTACGAGCAGTACTTC
>TRBJ2-2|TRBV4-3|few|.
CASSQGAIYTGELFF
TGCGCCAGCAGCCAAGGAGCGATTTACACCGGGGAGCTGTTTTTT
>TRBJ1-5|TRBV6-1|large|TRBD1
CASRPTGDGQPQHF
TGTGCCAGCAGGCCCACAGGGGACGGTCAGCCCCAGCATTTT
>TRBJ1-1|TRBV7-3|.|.
CASSPNRDTEAFF
TGTGCCAGCAGCCCTAACAGGGACACTGAAGCTTTCTTT
>TRBJ2-3|TRBV7-2|.|TRBD2
CASSLNSGRLTDTQYF
TGTGCCAGCAGCTTAAATAGCGGGAGGCTAACAGATACGCAGTATTTT
>TRBJ1-2|TRBV30|.|.
CAWSLNREDGYTF
TGTGCCTGGAGTTTAAACAGGGAGGATGGCTACACCTTC
>TRBJ2-7|TRBV11-2|few|TRBD1
CASSPGTGGYEQYF
TGTGCCAGCAGCCCCGGGACAGGGGGCTACGAGCAGTACTTC
>TRBJ2-1|TRBV5-1|.|.
CASSLDSYSYNEQFF
TGCGCCAGCAGCTTGGACAGCTACTCCTACAATGAGCAGTTCTTC
>TRBJ2-7|TRBV10-3|.|.
CAIAPGLHSYEQYF
TGTGCCATCGCCCCGGGGTTACACTCCTACGAGCAGTACTTC
>TRBJ2-5|TRBV29-1|.|.
CSVEPGRAQETQYF
TGCAGCGTTGAACCGGGACGGGCTCAAGAGACCCAGTACTTC
>TRBJ2-7|TRBV10-3|.|.
CAISESVGGWGDEQYF
TGTGCCATCAGTGAGTCAGTGGGAGGTTGGGGCGACGAGCAGTACTTC
>TRBJ2-7|TRBV7-8|.|.
CASSSDSYYEQYF
TGTGCCAGCAGCTCCGACAGCTACTACGAGCAGTACTTC
>TRBJ2-5|TRBV27|medium-sized|TRBD1
CASRLTGNQETQYF
TGTGCCAGCAGACTGACAGGGAATCAAGAGACCCAGTACTTC
>TRBJ2-7|TRBV27|.|TRBD2
CASSLIAGGAYEQYF
TGTGCCAGCAGTTTAATAGCGGGAGGAGCCTACGAGCAGTACTTC
>TRBJ1-1|TRBV6-5|.|TRBD1
CASSKSRGREAFF
TGTGCCAGCAGTAAATCCAGGGGGCGAGAAGCTTTCTTT
>TRBJ2-1|TRBV7-2|.|.
CASSYSPSYNEQFF
TGTGCCAGCAGCTACAGCCCCTCCTACAATGAGCAGTTCTTC
>TRBJ2-7|TRBV11-2|few|.
CASSLSVFSYEQYF
TGTGCCAGCAGCTTAAGTGTGTTTTCTTACGAGCAGTACTTC
>TRBJ2-5|TRBV6-5|.|.
CASSYSIFKETQYF
TGTGCCAGCAGTTACTCGATATTCAAAGAGACCCAGTACTTC
>TRBJ2-2|TRBV6-5|once|.
CASSYSLVNTGELFF
TGTGCCAGCAGTTACTCCCTAGTCAACACCGGGGAGCTGTTTTTT
>TRBJ2-1|TRBV6-5|.|TRBD2
CASRLAGGGEQFF
TGTGCCAGCCGACTAGCGGGAGGGGGTGAGCAGTTCTTC
>TRBJ2-5|TRBV5-1|.|TRBD1
CASSQGQQETQYF
TGCGCCAGCAGCCAGGGACAGCAAGAGACCCAGTACTTC
>TRBJ2-1|TRBV18|.|TRBD2
CASSSPGLAGNEQFF
TGTGCCAGCTCGTCTCCGGGACTAGCGGGCAATGAGCAGTTCTTC
>TRBJ2-7|TRBV7-2|.|.
CASSSSSYEQYF
TGTGCCAGCAGCTCCAGCTCCTACGAGCAGTACTTC
>TRBJ2-7|TRBV12-1|.|.
CASSFFLVDRTSTSYEQYF
TGTGCCAGCAGCTTTTTTTTGGTGGACCGAACTTCAACCTCCTACGAGCAGTACTTC